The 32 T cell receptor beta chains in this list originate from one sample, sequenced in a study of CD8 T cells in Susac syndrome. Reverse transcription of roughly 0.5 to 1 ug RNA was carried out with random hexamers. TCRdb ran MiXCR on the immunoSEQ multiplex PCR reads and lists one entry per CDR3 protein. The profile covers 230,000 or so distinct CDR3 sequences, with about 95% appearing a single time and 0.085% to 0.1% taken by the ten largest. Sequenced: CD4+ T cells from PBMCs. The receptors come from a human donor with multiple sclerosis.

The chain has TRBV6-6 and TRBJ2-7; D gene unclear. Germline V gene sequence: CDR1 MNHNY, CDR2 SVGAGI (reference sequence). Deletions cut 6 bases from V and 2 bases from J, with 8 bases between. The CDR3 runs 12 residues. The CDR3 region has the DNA TGTGCCAGCAGAGGAAGTACCTACGAGCAGTACTTC. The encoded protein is CASRGSTYEQYF.

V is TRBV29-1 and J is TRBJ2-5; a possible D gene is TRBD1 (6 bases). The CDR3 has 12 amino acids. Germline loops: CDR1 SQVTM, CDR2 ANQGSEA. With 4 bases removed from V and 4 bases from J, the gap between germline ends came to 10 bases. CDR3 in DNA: TGCAGCGTTGCAGGGGTTCCAGAGACCCAGTACTTC. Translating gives CSVAGVPETQYF.

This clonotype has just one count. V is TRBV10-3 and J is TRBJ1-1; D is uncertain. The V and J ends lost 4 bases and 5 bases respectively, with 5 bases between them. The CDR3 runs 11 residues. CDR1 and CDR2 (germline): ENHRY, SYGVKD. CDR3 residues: CAISAETEAFF. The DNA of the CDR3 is TGTGCCATCAGTGCGGAAACTGAAGCTTTCTTT.

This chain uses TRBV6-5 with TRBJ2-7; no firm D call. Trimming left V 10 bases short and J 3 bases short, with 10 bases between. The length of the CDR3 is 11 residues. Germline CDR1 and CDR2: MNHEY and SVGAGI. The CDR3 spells CATRTLYEQYF. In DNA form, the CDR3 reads TGTGCCACACGGACCCTCTACGAGCAGTACTTC.

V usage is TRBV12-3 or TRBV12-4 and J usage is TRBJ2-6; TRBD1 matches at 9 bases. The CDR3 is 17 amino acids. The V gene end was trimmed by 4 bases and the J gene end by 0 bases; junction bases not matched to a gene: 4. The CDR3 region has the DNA TGTGCCAGCAGTTACGGGACAGGGCCCTCTGGGGCCAACGTCCTGACTTTC. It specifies CASSYGTGPSGANVLTF.

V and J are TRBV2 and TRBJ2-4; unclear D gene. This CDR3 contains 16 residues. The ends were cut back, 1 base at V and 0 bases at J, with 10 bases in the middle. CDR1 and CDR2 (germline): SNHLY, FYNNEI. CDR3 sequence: CASSEGHGVAKNIQYF. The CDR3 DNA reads TGTGCCAGCAGTGAAGGTCACGGAGTAGCCAAAAACATTCAGTACTTC.

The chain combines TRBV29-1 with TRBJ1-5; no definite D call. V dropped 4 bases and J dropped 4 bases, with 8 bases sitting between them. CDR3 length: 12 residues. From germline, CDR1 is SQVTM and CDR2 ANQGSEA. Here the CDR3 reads CSVGGENQPQHF. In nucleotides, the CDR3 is TGCAGCGTTGGCGGGGAGAATCAGCCCCAGCATTTT.

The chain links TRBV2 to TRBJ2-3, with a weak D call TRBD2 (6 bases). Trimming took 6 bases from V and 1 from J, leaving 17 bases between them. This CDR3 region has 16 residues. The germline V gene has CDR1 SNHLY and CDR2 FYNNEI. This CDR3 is CASRRTPGGGTDTQYF. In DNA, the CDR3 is TGTGCCAGCAGACGAACTCCCGGCGGGGGCACAGATACGCAGTATTTT. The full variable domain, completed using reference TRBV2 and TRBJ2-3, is EPEVTQTPSHQVTQMGQEVILRCVPISNHLYFYWYRQILGQKVEFLVSFYNNEISEKSEIFDDQFSVERPDGSNFTLKIRSTKLEDSAMYFCASRRTPGGGTDTQYFGPGTRLTVL.

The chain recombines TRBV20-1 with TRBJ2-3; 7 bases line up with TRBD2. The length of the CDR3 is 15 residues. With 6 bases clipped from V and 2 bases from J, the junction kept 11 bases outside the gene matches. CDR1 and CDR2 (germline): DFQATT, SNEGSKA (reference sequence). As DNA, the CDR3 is TGCAGTGCCCCAATAGCGGGTCTAGACACAGATACGCAGTATTTT. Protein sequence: CSAPIAGLDTDTQYF.

The CDR3 nucleotides are TGCGCCAGCAGCCAAGTGGGCGGTCAACTACGAGAGCAGTACTTC. Its protein is CASSQVGGQLREQYF. J is TRBJ2-7 and V is TRBV4-1; D unclear. V was shortened by 1 base and J by 7 bases, with 17 bases between the two germline ends. Looked up from germline, CDR1 is MGHRA and CDR2 is YSYEKL. The CDR3 is 15 amino acids.

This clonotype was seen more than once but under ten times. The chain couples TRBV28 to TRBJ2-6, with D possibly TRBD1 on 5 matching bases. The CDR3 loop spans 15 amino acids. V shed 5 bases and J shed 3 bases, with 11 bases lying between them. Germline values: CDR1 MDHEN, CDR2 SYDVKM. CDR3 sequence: CASSLQGSGANVLTF. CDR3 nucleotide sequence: TGTGCCAGCAGTCTCCAGGGTAGTGGGGCCAACGTCCTGACTTTC.

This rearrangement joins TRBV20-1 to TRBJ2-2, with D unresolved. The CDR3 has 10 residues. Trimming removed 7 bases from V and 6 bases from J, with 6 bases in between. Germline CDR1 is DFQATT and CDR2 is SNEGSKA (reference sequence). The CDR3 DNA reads TGCAGTGTATTCGCCGGGGAGCTGTTTTTT. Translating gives CSVFAGELFF.

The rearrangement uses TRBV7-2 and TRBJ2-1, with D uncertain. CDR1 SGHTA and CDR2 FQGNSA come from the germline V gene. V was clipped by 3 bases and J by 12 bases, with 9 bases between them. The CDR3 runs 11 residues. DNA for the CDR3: TGTGCCAGCAGCTTGAGTAGTGTGCAGTTCTTC. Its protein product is CASSLSSVQFF.

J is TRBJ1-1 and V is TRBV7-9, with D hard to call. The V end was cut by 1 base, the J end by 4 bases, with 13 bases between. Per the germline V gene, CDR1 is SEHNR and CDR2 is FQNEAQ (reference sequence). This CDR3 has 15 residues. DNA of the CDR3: TGTGCCAGCAGCTTAGGGAGAACCTTGGGCACTGAAGCTTTCTTT. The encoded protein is CASSLGRTLGTEAFF.

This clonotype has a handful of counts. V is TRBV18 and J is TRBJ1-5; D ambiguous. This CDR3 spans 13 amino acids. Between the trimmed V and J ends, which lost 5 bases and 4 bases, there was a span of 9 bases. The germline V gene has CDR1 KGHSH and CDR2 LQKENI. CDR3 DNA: TGTGCCAGCTCAGGCACAGATAATCAGCCCCAGCATTTT. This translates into CASSGTDNQPQHF.

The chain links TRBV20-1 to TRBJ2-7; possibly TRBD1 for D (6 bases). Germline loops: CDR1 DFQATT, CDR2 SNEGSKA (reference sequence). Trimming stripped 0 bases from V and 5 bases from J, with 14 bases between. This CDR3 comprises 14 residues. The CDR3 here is CSAREGTKVDEQYF. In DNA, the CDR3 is TGCAGTGCTAGAGAGGGGACAAAGGTCGACGAGCAGTACTTC.

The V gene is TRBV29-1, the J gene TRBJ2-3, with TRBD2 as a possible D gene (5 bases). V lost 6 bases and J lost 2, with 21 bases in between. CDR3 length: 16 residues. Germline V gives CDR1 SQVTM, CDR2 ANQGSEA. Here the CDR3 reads CSVHGGLDRTTDTQYF. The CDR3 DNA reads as TGCAGCGTGCACGGCGGGCTGGATCGGACCACAGATACGCAGTATTTT.

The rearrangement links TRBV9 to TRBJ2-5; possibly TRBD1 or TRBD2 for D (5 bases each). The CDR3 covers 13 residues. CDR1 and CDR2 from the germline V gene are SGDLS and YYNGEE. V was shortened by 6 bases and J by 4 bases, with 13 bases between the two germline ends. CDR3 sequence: CASTRDGLETQYF. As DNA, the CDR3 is TGTGCCAGCACTCGGGACGGTTTAGAGACCCAGTACTTC.

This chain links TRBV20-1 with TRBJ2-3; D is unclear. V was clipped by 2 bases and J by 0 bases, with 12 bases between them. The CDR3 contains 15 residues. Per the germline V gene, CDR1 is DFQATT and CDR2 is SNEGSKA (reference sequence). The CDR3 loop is CSARHSSLSTDTQYF. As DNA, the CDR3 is TGCAGTGCTAGACACAGTTCTCTTAGCACAGATACGCAGTATTTT.

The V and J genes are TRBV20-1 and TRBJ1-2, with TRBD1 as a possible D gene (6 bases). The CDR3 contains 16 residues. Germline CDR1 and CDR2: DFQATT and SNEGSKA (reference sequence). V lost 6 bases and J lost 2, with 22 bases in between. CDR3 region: CSAVSRKQGGNYGYTF. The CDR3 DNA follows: TGCAGTGCCGTATCAAGAAAACAGGGAGGGAACTATGGCTACACCTTC.

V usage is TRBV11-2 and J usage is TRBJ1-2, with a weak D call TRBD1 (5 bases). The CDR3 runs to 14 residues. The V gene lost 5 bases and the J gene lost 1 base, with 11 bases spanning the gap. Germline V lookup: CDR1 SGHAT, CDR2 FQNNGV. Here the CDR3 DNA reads TGTGCCAGCAGCCCCGGACACTTTAACTATGGCTACACCTTC. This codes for CASSPGHFNYGYTF.

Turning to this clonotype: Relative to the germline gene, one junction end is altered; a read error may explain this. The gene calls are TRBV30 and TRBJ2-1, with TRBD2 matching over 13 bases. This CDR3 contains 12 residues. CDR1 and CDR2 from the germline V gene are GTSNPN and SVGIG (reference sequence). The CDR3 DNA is TGTGCCTGGAGTGTACTAGCGGGAGGGCAATCATTC. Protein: CAWSVLAGGQSF.

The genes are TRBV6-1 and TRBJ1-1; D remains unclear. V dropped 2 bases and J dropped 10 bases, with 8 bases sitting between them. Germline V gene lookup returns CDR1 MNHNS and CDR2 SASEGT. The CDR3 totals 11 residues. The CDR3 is CASSETAGAFF. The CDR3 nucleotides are TGTGCCAGCAGTGAAACAGCAGGAGCTTTCTTT.

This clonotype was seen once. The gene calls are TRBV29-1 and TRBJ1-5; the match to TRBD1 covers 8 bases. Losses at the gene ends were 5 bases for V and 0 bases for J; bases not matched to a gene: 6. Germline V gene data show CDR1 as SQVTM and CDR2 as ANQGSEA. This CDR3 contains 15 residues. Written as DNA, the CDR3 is TGCAGCGTTAAGATGACAGGGGATAGCAATCAGCCCCAGCATTTT. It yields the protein CSVKMTGDSNQPQHF.

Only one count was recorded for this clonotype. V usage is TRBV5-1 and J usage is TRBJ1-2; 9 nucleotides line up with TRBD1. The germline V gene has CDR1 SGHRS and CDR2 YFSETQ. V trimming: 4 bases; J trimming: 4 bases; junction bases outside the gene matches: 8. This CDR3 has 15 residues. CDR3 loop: CASSNIPGQGYGYTF. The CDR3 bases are TGCGCCAGCAGCAACATACCGGGACAGGGCTATGGCTACACCTTC.

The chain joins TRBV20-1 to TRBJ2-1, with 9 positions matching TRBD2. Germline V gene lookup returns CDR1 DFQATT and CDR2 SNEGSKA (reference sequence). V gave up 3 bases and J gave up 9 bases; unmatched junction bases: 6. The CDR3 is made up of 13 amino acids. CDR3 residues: CSASLAGVGEQFF. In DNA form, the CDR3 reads TGCAGTGCTAGCTTAGCGGGAGTTGGTGAGCAGTTCTTC.

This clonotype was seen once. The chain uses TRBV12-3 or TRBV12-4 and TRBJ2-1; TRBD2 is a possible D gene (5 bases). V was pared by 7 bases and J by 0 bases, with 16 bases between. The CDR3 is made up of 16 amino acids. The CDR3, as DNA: TGTGCCAGCACCAAAAGACTGGGGAGCTCCTACAATGAGCAGTTCTTC. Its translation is CASTKRLGSSYNEQFF.

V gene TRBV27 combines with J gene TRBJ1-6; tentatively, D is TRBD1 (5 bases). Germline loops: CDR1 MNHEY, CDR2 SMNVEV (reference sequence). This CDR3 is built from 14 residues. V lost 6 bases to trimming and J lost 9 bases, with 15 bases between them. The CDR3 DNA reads TGTGCCAGCAGCTTCCAGGGAACGGGTTCACCCCTCCACTTT. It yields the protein CASSFQGTGSPLHF.

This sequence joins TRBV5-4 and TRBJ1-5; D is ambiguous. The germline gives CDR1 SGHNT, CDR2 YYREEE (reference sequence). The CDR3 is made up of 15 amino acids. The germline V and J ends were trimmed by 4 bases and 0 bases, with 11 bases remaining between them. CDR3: CASSRGPSSNQPQHF. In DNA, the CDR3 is TGTGCCAGCAGCCGAGGACCGTCTAGCAATCAGCCCCAGCATTTT.

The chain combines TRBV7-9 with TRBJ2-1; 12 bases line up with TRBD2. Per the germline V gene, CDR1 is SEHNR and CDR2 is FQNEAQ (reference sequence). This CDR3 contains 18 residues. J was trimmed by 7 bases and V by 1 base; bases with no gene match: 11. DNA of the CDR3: TGTGCCAGCAGCTTAGTAAGCCTAGCGGGGGGGCGGCTGAATGAGCAGTTCTTC. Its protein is CASSLVSLAGGRLNEQFF.

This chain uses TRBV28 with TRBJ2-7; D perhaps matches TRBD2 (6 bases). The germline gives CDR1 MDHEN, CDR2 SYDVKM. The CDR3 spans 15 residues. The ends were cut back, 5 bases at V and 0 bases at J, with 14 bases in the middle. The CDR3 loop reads CASSGPGLISYEQYF. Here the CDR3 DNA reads TGTGCCAGCAGTGGACCGGGACTCATCTCCTACGAGCAGTACTTC.

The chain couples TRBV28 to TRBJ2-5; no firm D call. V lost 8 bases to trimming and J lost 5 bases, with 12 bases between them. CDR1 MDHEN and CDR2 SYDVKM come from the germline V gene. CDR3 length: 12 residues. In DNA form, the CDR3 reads TGTGCCAGCGGAGCCGTTGGTGAGACCCAGTACTTC. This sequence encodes CASGAVGETQYF. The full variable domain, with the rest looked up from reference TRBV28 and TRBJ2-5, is DVKVTQSSRYLVKRTGEKVFLECVQDMDHENMFWYRQDPGLGLRLIYFSYDVKMKEKGDIPEGYSVSREKKERFSLILESASTNQTSMYLCASGAVGETQYFGPGTRLLVL.